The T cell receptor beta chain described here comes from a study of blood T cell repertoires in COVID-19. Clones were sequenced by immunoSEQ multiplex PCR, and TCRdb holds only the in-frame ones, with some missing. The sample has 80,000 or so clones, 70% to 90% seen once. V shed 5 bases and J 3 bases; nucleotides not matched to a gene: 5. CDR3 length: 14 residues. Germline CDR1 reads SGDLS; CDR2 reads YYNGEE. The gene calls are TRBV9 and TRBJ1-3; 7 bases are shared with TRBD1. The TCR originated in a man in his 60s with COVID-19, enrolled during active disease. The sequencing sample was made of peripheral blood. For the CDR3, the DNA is TGTGCCAGCAGGCCAGGGGGTGGTGGAAACACCATATATTTT. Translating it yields CASRPGGGGNTIYF.